The 20 T cell receptor beta chains listed next were all sequenced from one sample in a study of human T cells and chemical hapten exposure. The time point was: pre-sensitization, week 0. The treatment denotes: therapeutic diphenylcyclopropenone sensitization with weekly scalp DPC. TCRdb independently ran MiXCR on the RACE reads; one entry per CDR3 protein. The sample consists of 200,000 to 300,000 distinct CDR3 sequences, approximately 8.6% of them appearing once. The sample in question was whole blood, obtained in connection with sensitization to the hapten diphenylcyclopropenone (DPC). These receptors all come from a woman aged 40 to 50 with alopecia areata. Some clones in this sample may be carry-over from other donors' samples.

This rearrangement joins TRBV28 to TRBJ2-1, with 7 bases that match TRBD2. Germline V gives CDR1 MDHEN, CDR2 SYDVKM. The CDR3 runs 16 residues. V trimming: 7 bases; J trimming: 2 bases; junction bases outside the gene matches: 11. The CDR3 loop reads CASTLGSGVPYNEQFF. As DNA, the CDR3 is TGTGCCAGCACTCTAGGGAGCGGGGTCCCCTACAATGAGCAGTTCTTC.

This clonotype was picked up many times. The chain has TRBV27 and TRBJ1-1; weak D call: TRBD1 (5 bases). The V and J ends lost 1 base and 1 base respectively, with 10 bases between them. The CDR3 contains 15 residues. Germline CDR1 reads MNHEY; CDR2 reads SMNVEV (reference sequence). The CDR3 DNA follows: TGTGCCAGCAGTTTATGGGGCGGGGGGAACACTGAAGCTTTCTTT. Its translation: CASSLWGGGNTEAFF.

The chain couples TRBV4-3 to TRBJ1-5, with TRBD1 matching over 10 bases. After removal of 4 bases from V and 10 bases from J, the junction contained 10 bases not matched to a gene. CDR1 LGHNA and CDR2 YSLEER come from the germline V gene. This CDR3 comprises 15 residues. The chain's CDR3 is CASSPRDRGNEPQHF. CDR3 DNA: TGCGCCAGCAGCCCCCGGGACAGGGGTAACGAACCCCAGCATTTT.

The DNA for the CDR3 is TGTGCCAGCAGTTTAGGGCCAGGGACCCTAGGGGAGCAGTACTTC. Amino acids: CASSLGPGTLGEQYF. The rearrangement joins TRBV12-3 or TRBV12-4 to TRBJ2-7; D possibly uses TRBD1 or TRBD2 (5 bases each). V was clipped by 1 base and J by 7 bases, with 17 bases between them. The CDR3 has 15 amino acids.

This clonotype was counted between two and nine times. The J gene is TRBJ1-1, the V gene TRBV12-3 or TRBV12-4; no clear D. The CDR3 has 14 residues. V was shortened by 1 base and J by 2 bases, with 8 bases between the two germline ends. CDR3 DNA sequence: TGTGCCAGCAGTTTAGGCGGGTTTAACACTGAAGCTTTCTTT. Amino acid sequence: CASSLGGFNTEAFF.

This clonotype was seen repeatedly, ten times or more. The V and J genes are TRBV7-9 and TRBJ1-4, with TRBD1 identical over 9 bases. This CDR3 region has 14 residues. Unmatched junction bases numbered 6, after V lost 5 bases and J lost 8 bases. The germline V gene encodes CDR1 SEHNR and CDR2 FQNEAQ (reference sequence). In DNA, the CDR3 is TGTGCCAGCAGCGCAGGACAGGGGACGGAAAAACTGTTTTTT. Translation: CASSAGQGTEKLFF. Complete variable domain (other parts from reference TRBV7-9 and TRBJ1-4): DTGVSQNPRHKITKRGQNVTFRCDPISEHNRLYWYRQTLGQGPEFLTYFQNEAQLEKSRLLSDRFSAERPKGSFSTLEIQRTEQGDSAMYLCASSAGQGTEKLFFGSGTQLSVL.

In its sample, this clonotype was seen a few times. J is TRBJ2-7 and V is TRBV6-5; 8 nucleotides line up with TRBD2. Germline V lookup: CDR1 MNHEY, CDR2 SVGAGI. Trimming cost V 6 bases and J 5 bases; bases outside gene matches: 6. This CDR3 is built from 13 residues. DNA for the CDR3: TGTGCCAGCAGCCCTCCGGGAGGGGACGAGCAGTACTTC. Translating gives CASSPPGGDEQYF.

The gene calls are TRBV25-1 and TRBJ2-1; 8 bases are a match to TRBD1. The CDR3 is 12 amino acids. Germline loops: CDR1 MGHDK, CDR2 SYGVNS. With V trimmed by 6 bases and J by 8 bases, 3 bases remained unmatched. DNA of the CDR3: TGTGCCAGCAGAGCAGGGGGCGATGAGCAGTTCTTC. Translated: CASRAGGDEQFF.

There are a few counts of this clonotype. The DNA of the CDR3 is TGCGCCAGCAGGTCGCGGGTACCTAGCGGACCAGGGGGCACAGATACGCAGTATTTT. This sequence encodes CASRSRVPSGPGGTDTQYF. The chain couples TRBV5-1 to TRBJ2-3; possibly TRBD2 for D (7 bases). Germline CDR1 reads SGHRS; CDR2 reads YFSETQ. This CDR3 region has 19 residues. The V end was cut by 5 bases, the J end by 1 base, with 26 bases between.

This clonotype was observed a handful of times. The CDR3 region is CASGSRGPQHF. In DNA, the CDR3 is TGTGCCAGCGGGTCCCGGGGGCCCCAGCATTTT. The J gene is TRBJ1-5, the V gene TRBV6-5; D not certain. The CDR3 covers 11 residues. Germline V gene data show CDR1 as MNHEY and CDR2 as SVGAGI. Trimming shortened V by 8 bases and J by 9 bases, and 11 bases separated the two germline ends.

This clonotype occurred once. The chain recombines TRBV5-1 with TRBJ2-1; TRBD2 agrees at 10 bases. Unmatched junction bases numbered 4, after V lost 4 bases and J lost 3 bases. Germline V gene sequence: CDR1 SGHRS, CDR2 YFSETQ. The CDR3 covers 15 residues. The CDR3 DNA reads as TGCGCCAGCAGCGAGTCTAGCGGGAGCTACAATGAGCAGTTCTTC. Translating it yields CASSESSGSYNEQFF.

This clonotype was observed a handful of times. This chain uses TRBV27 with TRBJ2-5; either TRBD1 or TRBD2 may supply D (5 bases each). Germline V CDR1 and CDR2: MNHEY, SMNVEV (reference sequence). CDR3 size: 15 residues. Trimming took 4 bases from V and 3 from J, leaving 15 bases between them. Here the CDR3 DNA reads TGTGCCAGCAGTTCAACAACTCGGGGCAAAGAGACCCAGTACTTC. This translates into CASSSTTRGKETQYF.

CDR3 sequence reads: CASSLGVVKQYF. The CDR3 nucleotides are TGTGCCAGCAGCTTAGGGGTCGTTAAGCAGTACTTC. J is TRBJ2-7 and V is TRBV7-9; D gene ambiguous. Between the trimmed V and J ends, which lost 1 base and 8 bases, there was a span of 9 bases. The germline CDR1 and CDR2 sequences are SEHNR and FQNEAQ (reference sequence). The CDR3 spans 12 residues.

J is TRBJ2-3 and V is TRBV29-1; D ambiguous. V lost 0 bases and J 2 bases, leaving 6 bases between the germline ends. The CDR3 runs 13 residues. The germline V gene has CDR1 SQVTM and CDR2 ANQGSEA. The CDR3 DNA sequence: TGCAGCGTTGAAGACCCAGCCACAGATACGCAGTATTTT. Protein product: CSVEDPATDTQYF.

This clonotype was found a few times. The CDR3 carries no conserved terminal phenylalanine or tryptophan, so it likely arises from a read error. It is unclear where the CDR3 begins or ends on the DNA, so no DNA is shown, and the CDR3 is as TCRdb lists it. The chain's CDR3 is CASGPRWGY. The chain links TRBV12-5 to TRBJ2-7; the table assigns TRBD1, which was not confirmed against the DNA. CDR1 and CDR2 from the germline V gene are LGHNT and FRNRAP. 9 amino acids form the CDR3, both terminal residues included.

V and J are TRBV3-1 and TRBJ2-7, with unresolved D. CDR1 LGHDT and CDR2 YNNKEL come from the germline V gene (reference sequence). The V gene lost 1 base and the J gene lost 6 bases, with 7 bases spanning the gap. The CDR3 totals 12 residues. Here the CDR3 reads CASSQVGREQYF. The CDR3 DNA reads TGTGCCAGCAGCCAAGTTGGTCGCGAGCAGTACTTC.

The chain employs TRBV10-3 and TRBJ2-7; D perhaps matches TRBD1 (5 bases). Trimming removed 0 bases from V and 2 bases from J, with 11 bases in between. The CDR3 has 15 amino acids. Germline CDR1 is ENHRY and CDR2 is SYGVKD. The CDR3 coding sequence is TGTGCCATCAGTGAGTCGCGTTCAGGGACCTACGAGCAGTACTTC. Its translation is CAISESRSGTYEQYF.

This clonotype was seen more than once but under ten times. The chain links TRBV7-8 to TRBJ2-2, with a weak D call TRBD1 (6 bases). The V gene's germline CDR1 is SGHVS and CDR2 FQNEAQ. There are 16 residues in the CDR3. V dropped 1 base and J dropped 0 bases, with 9 bases sitting between them. The CDR3 region is CASSLEAGANTGELFF. CDR3 in DNA: TGTGCCAGCAGCTTAGAGGCAGGGGCGAACACCGGGGAGCTGTTTTTT.

This clonotype was found many times. The rearrangement links TRBV20-1 to TRBJ2-3; 7 positions match TRBD2. From germline, CDR1 is DFQATT and CDR2 SNEGSKA (reference sequence). The length of the CDR3 is 17 residues. V was clipped by 1 base and J by 5 bases; unmatched bases: 15. The CDR3 here is CSARAASGRLGRDTQYF. The CDR3 DNA sequence: TGCAGTGCTAGAGCCGCTAGCGGAAGACTAGGCCGAGATACGCAGTATTTT.

The chain combines TRBV5-6 with TRBJ2-3; D is perhaps TRBD1 or TRBD2 (6 bases each). Germline V gene sequence: CDR1 SGHDT, CDR2 YYEEEE. The CDR3 runs 14 residues. V was clipped by 4 bases and J by 4 bases, with 13 bases between them. CDR3 residues: CASSGRGRADTQYF. The CDR3 DNA reads as TGTGCCAGCAGCGGACGGGGGCGCGCAGATACGCAGTATTTT.